This T cell receptor (beta chain) is drawn from a study of blood T cell repertoires in COVID-19. This CDR3 region has 16 residues. Germline V gene lookup returns CDR1 MDHEN and CDR2 SYDVKM. V was trimmed by 6 bases and J by 0 bases, leaving 14 bases between them. All enrollees were about 18 to 95 years old and from fewer than 25 US areas. Profiled with immunoSEQ multiplex PCR; TCRdb holds only in-frame clones, not every one. The sample shows about 250,000 clones, under 90% of them seen only once. The V and J genes are TRBV28 and TRBJ1-4, with D tentatively TRBD1 (5 bases). Sequencing input: PBMCs or T cells enriched from blood (not recorded which). This TCR was sampled from a man between 40 and 49 years old who had recovered from COVID-19. The CDR3 here is CASSSHRSATNEKLFF. The CDR3 coding sequence is TGTGCCAGCAGCTCCCACAGGAGTGCAACTAATGAAAAACTGTTTTTT.